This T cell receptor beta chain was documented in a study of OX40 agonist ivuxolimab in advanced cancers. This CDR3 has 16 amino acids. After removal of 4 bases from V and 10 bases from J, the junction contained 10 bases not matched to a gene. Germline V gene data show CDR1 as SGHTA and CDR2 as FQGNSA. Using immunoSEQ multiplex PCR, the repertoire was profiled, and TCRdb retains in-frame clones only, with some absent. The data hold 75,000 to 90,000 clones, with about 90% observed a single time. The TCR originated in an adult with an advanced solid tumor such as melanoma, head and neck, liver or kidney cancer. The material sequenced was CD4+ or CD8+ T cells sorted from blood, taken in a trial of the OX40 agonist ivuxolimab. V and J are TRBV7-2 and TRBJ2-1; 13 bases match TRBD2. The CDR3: CASSWGLAGPWGEQFF. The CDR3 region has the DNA TGTGCCAGCAGCTGGGGACTAGCGGGGCCCTGGGGGGAGCAGTTCTTC.